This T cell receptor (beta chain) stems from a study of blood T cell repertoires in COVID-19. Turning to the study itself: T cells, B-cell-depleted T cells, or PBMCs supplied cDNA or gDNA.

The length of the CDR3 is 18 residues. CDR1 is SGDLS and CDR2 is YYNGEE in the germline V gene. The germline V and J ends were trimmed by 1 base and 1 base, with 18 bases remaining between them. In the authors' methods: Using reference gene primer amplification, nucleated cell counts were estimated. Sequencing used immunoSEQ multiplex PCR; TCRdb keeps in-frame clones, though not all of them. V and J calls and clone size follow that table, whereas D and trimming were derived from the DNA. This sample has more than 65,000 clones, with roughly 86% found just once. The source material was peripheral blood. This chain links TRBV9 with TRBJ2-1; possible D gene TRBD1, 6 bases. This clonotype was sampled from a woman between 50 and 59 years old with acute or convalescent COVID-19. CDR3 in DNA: TGTGCCAGCAGCGTAAATCAGGGGACAAGTCGATCCTACAATGAGCAGTTCTTC. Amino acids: CASSVNQGTSRSYNEQFF.